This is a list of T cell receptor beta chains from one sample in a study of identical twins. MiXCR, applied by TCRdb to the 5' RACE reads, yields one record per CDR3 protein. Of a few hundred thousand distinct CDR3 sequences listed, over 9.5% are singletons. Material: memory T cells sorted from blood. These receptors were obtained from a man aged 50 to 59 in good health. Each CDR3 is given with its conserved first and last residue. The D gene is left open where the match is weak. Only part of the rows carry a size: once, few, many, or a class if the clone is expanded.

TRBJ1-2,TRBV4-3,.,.,TGCGCCAGCAGCCCAGGGGACGCCTATGGCTACACCTTC,CASSPGDAYGYTF
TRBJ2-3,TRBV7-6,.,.,TGTGCCAGCAGCTTAGTAAGCTTGGGCGGGGGCCTCACAGATACGCAGTATTTT,CASSLVSLGGGLTDTQYF
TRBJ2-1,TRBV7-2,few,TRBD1,TGTGCCAGCAGCGAACCAGGGGGTGTAGACAATGAGCAGTTCTTC,CASSEPGGVDNEQFF
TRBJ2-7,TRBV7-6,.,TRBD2,TGTGCCAGCATGCCTTTTCCTCAGCTAGCGGGGACCCCACCTTACGAGCAGTACTTC,CASMPFPQLAGTPPYEQYF
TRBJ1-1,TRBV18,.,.,TGTGCCAGCTCACCCAGCCGGGGGGTGAACACTGAAGCTTTCTTT,CASSPSRGVNTEAFF
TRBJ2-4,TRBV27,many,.,TGTGCCAGCAGTCCCCATCGACAGCTTACGGCCAAAAACATTCAGTACTTC,CASSPHRQLTAKNIQYF
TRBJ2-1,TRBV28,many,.,TGTGCCAGCAAGGGGGGTGGGTCCTACAATGAGCAGTTCTTC,CASKGGGSYNEQFF
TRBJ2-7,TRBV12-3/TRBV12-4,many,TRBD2,TGTGCCAGCAGTTCCCCTAGCGGGGGAAGGTACGAGCAGTACTTC,CASSSPSGGRYEQYF
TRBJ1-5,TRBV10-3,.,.,TGTGCCATCAGTGACAGGGCTAGCAATCAGCCCCAGCATTTT,CAISDRASNQPQHF
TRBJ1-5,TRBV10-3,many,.,TGTGCCATCAGTGAGCAAGGGGTCGGGAATCAGCCCCAGCATTTT,CAISEQGVGNQPQHF
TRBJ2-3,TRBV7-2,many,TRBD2,TGTGCCAGCAGCCCGCCGGGACTACCAGATACGCAGTATTTT,CASSPPGLPDTQYF
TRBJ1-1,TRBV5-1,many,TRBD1,TGCGCCAGCAGCCCGGAGGGGGCTGCTGAAGCTTTCTTT,CASSPEGAAEAFF
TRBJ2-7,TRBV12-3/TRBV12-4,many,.,TGTGCCAGCAGTTTCGTACTAGCCGATTCCTACGAGCAGTACTTC,CASSFVLADSYEQYF
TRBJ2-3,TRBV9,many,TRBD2,TGTGCCAGCAGCGAGACTAGCGGGGGGGCCACGCAGTATTTT,CASSETSGGATQYF